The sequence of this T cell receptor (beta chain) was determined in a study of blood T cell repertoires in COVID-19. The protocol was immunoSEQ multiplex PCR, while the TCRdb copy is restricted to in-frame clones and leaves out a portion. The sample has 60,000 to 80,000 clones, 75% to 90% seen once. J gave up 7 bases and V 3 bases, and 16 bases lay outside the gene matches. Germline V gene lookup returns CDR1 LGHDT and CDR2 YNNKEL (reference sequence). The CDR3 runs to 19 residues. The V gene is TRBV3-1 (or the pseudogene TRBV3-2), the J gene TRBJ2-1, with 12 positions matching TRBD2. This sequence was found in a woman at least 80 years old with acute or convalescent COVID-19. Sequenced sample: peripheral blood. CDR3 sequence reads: CASSQRKLAGGLGLNEQFF. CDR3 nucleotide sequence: TGTGCCAGCAGCCAGAGGAAACTAGCGGGAGGCCTCGGCCTAAATGAGCAGTTCTTC.